Presented here are 29 T cell receptor beta chains from one specimen sequenced in a study of post-analysis software for immune sequencing data. The study, taken as a whole, reports: Patients showed TRBV5-6, TRBV5-1 and TRBV20-1 among a few TRBV segments more frequent than in controls.

Unique molecular identifiers were built into the TCR beta cDNA libraries. TCRdb redid the calling of the PCR reads with MiXCR, one entry per CDR3 protein. This table holds approximately 660,000 distinct CDR3 sequences, 55% to 60% found once. The antigens of these receptors remain unknown. Sequencing was done on a sample of blood. The receptor set was obtained from a girl aged 2 to 10 with multiple sclerosis.

The chain carries TRBV29-1 and TRBJ2-1; 7 bases align to TRBD2. Trimming took 7 bases from V and 8 from J; bases not matched to a gene: 8. The germline CDR1 and CDR2 sequences are SQVTM and ANQGSEA. The CDR3 has 12 amino acids. As DNA, the CDR3 is TGCAGCGCTCGGCGGGAGTCCGATGAGCAGTTCTTC. It translates to CSARRESDEQFF.

V is TRBV28 and J is TRBJ2-7, with D perhaps TRBD1 (6 bases). CDR3 length equals 14 residues. Germline assignment: CDR1 MDHEN and CDR2 SYDVKM. The V end was cut by 6 bases, the J end by 1 base, with 13 bases between. The CDR3 sequence: CASRPRDISYEQYF. The CDR3 DNA sequence: TGTGCCAGCAGGCCCCGGGACATATCCTACGAGCAGTACTTC.

This clonotype was counted only a few times. This chain links TRBV29-1 with TRBJ1-2, with D unresolved. Germline V CDR1 and CDR2: SQVTM, ANQGSEA. V was trimmed by 3 bases and J by 0 bases, leaving 8 bases between them. The CDR3 runs to 13 residues. The CDR3 protein is CSVESAANYGYTF. The CDR3 coding sequence is TGCAGCGTTGAGTCGGCAGCTAACTATGGCTACACCTTC.

V and J are TRBV18 and TRBJ2-1, with 11 bases that match TRBD2. With 2 bases clipped from V and 3 bases from J, the junction kept 6 bases outside the gene matches. CDR3 size: 17 residues. Germline CDR1 is KGHSH and CDR2 is LQKENI. The CDR3 here is CASSPILGTSGYNEQFF. The DNA for the CDR3 is TGTGCCAGCTCACCAATACTCGGGACTAGCGGCTACAATGAGCAGTTCTTC.

This clonotype was seen only once. V is TRBV6-5 and J is TRBJ1-4; D uncertain. CDR1 and CDR2 (germline): MNHEY, SVGAGI. The CDR3 loop spans 16 amino acids. With 2 bases removed from V and 0 bases from J, the gap between germline ends came to 10 bases. CDR3 amino acids: CASSYVYRATNEKLFF. The CDR3, as DNA: TGTGCCAGCAGTTACGTCTACCGTGCAACTAATGAAAAACTGTTTTTT.

The chain joins TRBV7-2 to TRBJ2-3; D may be TRBD2 (7 bases). The germline gives CDR1 SGHTA, CDR2 FQGNSA. Trimming removed 1 base from V and 1 base from J, with 18 bases in between. The CDR3 contains 18 residues. CDR3 sequence: CASSLVAGGGAGTDTQYF. For the CDR3, the DNA is TGTGCCAGCAGCTTAGTAGCTGGGGGGGGGGCCGGCACAGATACGCAGTATTTT.

J is TRBJ2-1 and V is TRBV29-1; TRBD2 agrees at 13 bases. The junction had 3 bases not matched to a gene; V was cut back by 5 bases and J by 8 bases. Germline V CDR1 and CDR2: SQVTM, ANQGSEA. This CDR3 region has 13 residues. Here the CDR3 DNA reads TGCAGCGTTCGGACTAGCGGGAGAGATGAGCAGTTCTTC. This codes for CSVRTSGRDEQFF.

The chain carries TRBV12-3 or TRBV12-4 and TRBJ2-7; 14 bases are shared with TRBD2. The J call may be faulty, since TRBJ2-4 better matches the DNA end. The CDR3 sequence is 17 residues long. CDR3 sequence: CASRKEGLAGDRNIQYF. CDR3 coding DNA: TGTGCCAGCCGAAAGGAGGGACTAGCGGGAGATAGGAACATTCAGTACTTC.

The chain is built from TRBV12-3 or TRBV12-4 and TRBJ1-1; TRBD1 matches 8 bases. The CDR3 extends over 14 amino acids. V was clipped by 4 bases and J by 4 bases; unmatched bases: 5. This CDR3 is CASSWQGAFTEAFF. CDR3 sequence (DNA): TGTGCCAGCAGTTGGCAGGGGGCTTTCACTGAAGCTTTCTTT.

This clonotype has a handful of counts. The chain couples TRBV5-1 to TRBJ2-4, with D perhaps TRBD1 (5 bases). The J call may be mistaken, given a closer DNA end match to TRBJ2-7. Per germline, CDR1 SGHRS and CDR2 YFSETQ. The CDR3 spans 13 residues. The CDR3 loop reads CASSSTGNYEQYF. In DNA, the CDR3 is TGCGCCAGCAGTTCTACAGGCAACTACGAGCAGTACTTC.

The V call is TRBV6-1, the J call TRBJ1-2; TRBD1 matches at 7 bases. Per germline, CDR1 MNHNS and CDR2 SASEGT. This CDR3 contains 18 residues. With 5 bases clipped from V and 4 bases from J, the junction kept 19 bases outside the gene matches. The DNA of the CDR3 is TGTGCCAGCAGTCCACTACAGGGGCCGGGTCGAGTCCCCTATGGCTACACCTTC. It yields the protein CASSPLQGPGRVPYGYTF.

Here the CDR3 reads CSAPRSGSYNEQFF. The CDR3, as DNA: TGCAGTGCTCCTCGTAGCGGCTCCTACAATGAGCAGTTCTTC. The genes are TRBV20-1 and TRBJ2-1; tentative D call: TRBD2 (6 bases). There are 14 residues in the CDR3. V lost 5 bases and J lost 0, with 11 bases in between. Germline assignment: CDR1 DFQATT and CDR2 SNEGSKA (reference sequence).

This clonotype was seen a handful of times. The chain has TRBV2 and TRBJ2-1; D is possibly TRBD2 (6 bases). Trimming took off 6 bases at V and 5 bases at J, with 11 bases between the two ends. This CDR3 contains 13 residues. Germline V lookup: CDR1 SNHLY, CDR2 FYNNEI. CDR3 sequence: CASSRLANNEQFF. As DNA, the CDR3 is TGTGCCAGCAGCCGCCTAGCGAACAATGAGCAGTTCTTC.

The chain carries TRBV12-3 or TRBV12-4 and TRBJ2-4, with D perhaps TRBD2 (6 bases). The CDR3 loop spans 16 amino acids. The V end was cut by 5 bases, the J end by 2 bases, with 16 bases between. The CDR3 loop reads CASSPGLRMTKNIQYF. The DNA for the CDR3 is TGTGCCAGCAGTCCGGGACTCCGTATGACCAAAAACATTCAGTACTTC.

The chain is built from TRBV10-3 and TRBJ2-5, with 9 bases identical to TRBD2. Trimming removed 6 bases from V and 12 bases from J; junction bases left unmatched: 5. The germline CDR1 and CDR2 sequences are ENHRY and SYGVKD. The CDR3 contains 11 residues. The CDR3 reads CAIRVAGAEYF. In DNA form, the CDR3 reads TGTGCCATCAGGGTAGCGGGAGCCGAGTACTTC.

This clonotype was seen more than once but under ten times. This rearrangement joins TRBV24-1 to TRBJ2-3; D unresolved. V shed 9 bases and J shed 3 bases, with 12 bases lying between them. The CDR3 extends over 13 amino acids. Germline V lookup: CDR1 KGHDR, CDR2 SFDVKD. CDR3: CATSSLGTDTQYF. CDR3 DNA: TGTGCCACCTCATCTCTGGGAACAGATACGCAGTATTTT.

This clonotype was seen more than once but under ten times. The V and J genes are TRBV5-1 and TRBJ1-1, with a weak D call TRBD1 (6 bases). Germline CDR1 and CDR2: SGHRS and YFSETQ. The CDR3 has 14 amino acids. V lost 3 bases to trimming and J lost 7 bases, with 16 bases between them. The CDR3 nucleotides are TGCGCCAGCAGCTATATTGACAGACAGGATGAAGCTTTCTTT. Translating gives CASSYIDRQDEAFF. The full variable domain, in which reference TRBV5-1 and TRBJ1-1 provide the parts outside the CDR3, is KAGVTQTPRYLIKTRGQQVTLSCSPISGHRSVSWYQQTPGQGLQFLFEYFSETQRNKGNFPGRFSGRQFSNSRSEMNVSTLELGDSALYLCASSYIDRQDEAFFGQGTRLTVV.

This clonotype was counted a few times. The chain carries TRBV6-5 and TRBJ2-7, with 10 bases identical to TRBD2. V shed 7 bases and J 3 bases; nucleotides not matched to a gene: 9. The CDR3 contains 15 residues. CDR1 and CDR2 from the germline V gene are MNHEY and SVGAGI. The CDR3 region has the DNA TGTGCCAGCAACTCCCGGACTAGCGGATACTACGAGCAGTACTTC. Translation: CASNSRTSGYYEQYF.

The genes are TRBV7-3 and TRBJ2-3, with 10 nucleotides matching TRBD1. Per germline, CDR1 SGHTA and CDR2 FQGTGA. The CDR3 is 15 amino acids. The trim removed 5 bases at V and 4 bases at J, leaving 6 bases unmatched. The CDR3 DNA reads TGTGCCAGCAGCCCGGGACAGGGGATGGCAGATACGCAGTATTTT. This encodes CASSPGQGMADTQYF.

The chain is built from TRBV2 and TRBJ2-1; D is unresolved. Germline CDR1 SNHLY, CDR2 FYNNEI. Trimming pared 2 bases from V and 5 bases from J, leaving 13 bases between. This CDR3 has 15 residues. CDR3 region: CASSEWPPLNNEQFF. The CDR3 region has the DNA TGTGCCAGCAGTGAATGGCCTCCCCTTAACAATGAGCAGTTCTTC.

J is TRBJ1-1 and V is TRBV7-6; D may be TRBD1 (6 bases). The CDR3 loop spans 13 amino acids. Germline CDR1 reads SGHVS; CDR2 reads FNYEAQ. V lost 5 bases and J lost 6, with 13 bases in between. CDR3 region: CASSPTGSAEAFF. The CDR3 coding sequence is TGTGCCAGCAGCCCTACAGGGTCGGCTGAAGCTTTCTTT.

This chain connects TRBV12-3 or TRBV12-4 to TRBJ2-3; D gene uncertain. The CDR3 spans 13 residues. The V end was cut by 1 base, the J end by 4 bases, with 6 bases between. CDR3 DNA: TGTGCCAGCAGTTTAGGTCGATCAGATACGCAGTATTTT. Its translation is CASSLGRSDTQYF.

The chain links TRBV27 to TRBJ2-7; no reliable D call. Near its end, the DNA agrees better with TRBJ2-4, so the J call may be wrong. The CDR3 covers 14 residues. The germline CDR1 and CDR2 sequences are MNHEY and SMNVEV (reference sequence). The CDR3 reads CASSDLLAKNIQYF. The DNA for the CDR3 is TGTGCCAGCTCCGATCTCCTGGCCAAAAACATTCAGTACTTC.

This rearrangement joins TRBV6-5 to TRBJ2-3; 13 bases match TRBD2. The CDR3 has 18 residues. V trimming: 2 bases; J trimming: 5 bases; junction bases outside the gene matches: 10. The germline CDR1 and CDR2 sequences are MNHEY and SVGAGI. The CDR3 region has the DNA TGTGCCAGCAGTTACAGACTAGCGGGAGGACGCTCCGGAGATACGCAGTATTTT. Translated: CASSYRLAGGRSGDTQYF.

This clonotype appeared a few times. V and J are TRBV7-3 and TRBJ2-1; D is possibly TRBD1 or TRBD2 (5 bases each). CDR1 and CDR2 (germline): SGHTA, FQGTGA. The CDR3 length is 17 residues. Trimming took 5 bases from V and 1 from J, leaving 18 bases between them. The CDR3 sequence is CASSPADKRDSYNEQFF. The CDR3 DNA reads TGTGCCAGCAGCCCAGCGGACAAGCGAGATTCCTACAATGAGCAGTTCTTC.

The V call is TRBV4-1, the J call TRBJ2-7; tentatively, D is TRBD2 (6 bases). The germline CDR1 and CDR2 sequences are MGHRA and YSYEKL. The CDR3 is 15 residues long. Trimming pared 5 bases from V and 3 bases from J, leaving 17 bases between. The CDR3 DNA is TGCGCCAGCAGCACCGCGACTAGGACCAACTACGAGCAGTACTTC. It codes for CASSTATRTNYEQYF.

This clonotype was seen once. The gene calls are TRBV20-1 and TRBJ2-5; a weak D match, TRBD2 (6 bases). CDR3 length equals 15 residues. Germline-derived CDR1 and CDR2 are DFQATT and SNEGSKA (reference sequence). Trimming removed 0 bases at V and 5 bases at J, with 16 bases between. The CDR3 nucleotides are TGCAGTGCTAGAGAAAGGAGGGGCCGTGGGGAGACCCAGTACTTC. Protein product: CSARERRGRGETQYF.

CDR3 coding DNA: TGTGACACCCCAGCTGGAGGGACGAGAGAGCAGTACTTC. Its translation is CDTPAGGTREQYF. V is TRBV6-1 and J is TRBJ2-7; tentative D call: TRBD2 (6 bases). CDR1 and CDR2 from the germline V gene are MNHNS and SASEGT. The CDR3 runs 13 residues.

This clonotype was seen more than once but under ten times. The rearrangement uses TRBV2 and TRBJ1-5; D is unclear. CDR3 size: 16 residues. The germline CDR1 and CDR2 sequences are SNHLY and FYNNEI. V lost 4 bases and J 6 bases, leaving 19 bases between the germline ends. CDR3: CASSGGELVQSQPQHF. The CDR3 DNA is TGTGCCAGCAGTGGAGGTGAATTGGTCCAAAGTCAGCCCCAGCATTTT.